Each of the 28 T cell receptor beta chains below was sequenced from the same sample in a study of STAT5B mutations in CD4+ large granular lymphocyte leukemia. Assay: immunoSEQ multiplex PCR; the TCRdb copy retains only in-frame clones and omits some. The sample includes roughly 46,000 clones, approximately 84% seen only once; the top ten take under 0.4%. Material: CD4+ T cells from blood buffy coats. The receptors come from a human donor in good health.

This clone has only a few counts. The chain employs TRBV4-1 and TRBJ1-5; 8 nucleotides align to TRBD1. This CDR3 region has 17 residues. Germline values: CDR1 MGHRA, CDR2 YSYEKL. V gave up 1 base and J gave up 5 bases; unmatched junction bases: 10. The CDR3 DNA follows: TGCGCCAGCAGCCAAGTAGGACAGGGTAAGGTTGATCAGCCCCAGCATTTT. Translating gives CASSQVGQGKVDQPQHF.

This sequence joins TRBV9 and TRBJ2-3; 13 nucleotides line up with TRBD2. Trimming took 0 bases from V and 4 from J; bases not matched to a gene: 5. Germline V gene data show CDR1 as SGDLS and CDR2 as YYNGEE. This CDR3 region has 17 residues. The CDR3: CASSVGWTSGRADTQYF. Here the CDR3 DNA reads TGTGCCAGCAGCGTAGGATGGACTAGCGGGAGAGCAGATACGCAGTATTTT.

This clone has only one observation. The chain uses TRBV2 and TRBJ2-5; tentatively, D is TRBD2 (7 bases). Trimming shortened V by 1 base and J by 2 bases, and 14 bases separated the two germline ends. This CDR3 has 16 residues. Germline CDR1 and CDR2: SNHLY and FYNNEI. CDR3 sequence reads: CASSEGRRGGQETQYF. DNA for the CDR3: TGTGCCAGCAGTGAAGGGCGCAGGGGAGGGCAAGAGACCCAGTACTTC.

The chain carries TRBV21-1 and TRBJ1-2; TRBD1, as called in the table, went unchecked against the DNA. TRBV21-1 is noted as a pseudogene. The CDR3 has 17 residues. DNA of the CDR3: TGTGCCAGCAGCAACGACTGCCCGTGGACAGGGTTGAGGCCGCCCACCTTC. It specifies CASSNDCPWTGLRPPTF.

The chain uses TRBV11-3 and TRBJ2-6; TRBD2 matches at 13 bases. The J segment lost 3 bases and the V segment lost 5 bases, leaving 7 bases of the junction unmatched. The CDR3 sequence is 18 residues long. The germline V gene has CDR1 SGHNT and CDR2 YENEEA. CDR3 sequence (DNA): TGTGCCAGCAGCATAAAAGGACTAGCGGGAGATGGGGCCAACGTCCTGACTTTC. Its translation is CASSIKGLAGDGANVLTF.

The DNA for the CDR3 is TGTGCCAGCAGCTTCATTAATAGCAATCAGCCCCAGCATTTT. It encodes CASSFINSNQPQHF. This chain uses TRBV5-6 with TRBJ1-5, with D unclear. The CDR3 extends over 14 amino acids. V was pared by 2 bases and J by 0 bases, with 6 bases between. Germline loops: CDR1 SGHDT, CDR2 YYEEEE.

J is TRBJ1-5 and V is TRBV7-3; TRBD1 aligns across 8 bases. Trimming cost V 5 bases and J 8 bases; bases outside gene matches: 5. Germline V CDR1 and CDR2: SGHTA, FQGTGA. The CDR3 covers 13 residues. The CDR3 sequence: CASSLNRGEPQHF. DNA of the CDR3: TGTGCCAGCAGCCTAAACAGGGGGGAGCCCCAGCATTTT.

The CDR3 loop reads CASSSGTSTRWETQYF. Here the CDR3 DNA reads TGTGCCAGCAGCTCCGGGACCTCGACTCGGTGGGAGACCCAGTACTTC. The genes are TRBV11-2 and TRBJ2-5, with D possibly called TRBD1 or TRBD2 (5 bases each). The germline V gene encodes CDR1 SGHAT and CDR2 FQNNGV. V lost 4 bases and J lost 5, with 20 bases in between. The CDR3 contains 16 residues. The full variable domain, completed using reference TRBV11-2 and TRBJ2-5, is EAGVAQSPRYKIIEKRQSVAFWCNPISGHATLYWYQQILGQGPKLLIQFQNNGVVDDSQLPKDRFSAERLKGVDSTLKIQPAKLEDSAVYLCASSSGTSTRWETQYFGPGTRLLVL.

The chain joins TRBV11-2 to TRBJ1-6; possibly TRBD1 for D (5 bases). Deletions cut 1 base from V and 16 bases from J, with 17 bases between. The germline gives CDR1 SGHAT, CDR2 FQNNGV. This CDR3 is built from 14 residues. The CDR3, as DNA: TGTGCCAGCAGCTTAGTCAGCCCCAGGGCTCAGCTCCACTTT. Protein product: CASSLVSPRAQLHF.

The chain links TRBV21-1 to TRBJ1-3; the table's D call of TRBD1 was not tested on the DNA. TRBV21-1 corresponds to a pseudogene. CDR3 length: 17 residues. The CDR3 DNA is TGTGCCAGCAGCAAAGCTGGGACACACGCTACTGGAAACACCATATATTTT. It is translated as CASSKAGTHATGNTIYF.

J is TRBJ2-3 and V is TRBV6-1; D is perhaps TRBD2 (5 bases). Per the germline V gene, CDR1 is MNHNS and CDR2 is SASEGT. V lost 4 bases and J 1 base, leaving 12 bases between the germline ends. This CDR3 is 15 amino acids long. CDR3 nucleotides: TGTGCCAGCAGTGGTCAGCGAGCGGGCACAGATACGCAGTATTTT. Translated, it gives CASSGQRAGTDTQYF.

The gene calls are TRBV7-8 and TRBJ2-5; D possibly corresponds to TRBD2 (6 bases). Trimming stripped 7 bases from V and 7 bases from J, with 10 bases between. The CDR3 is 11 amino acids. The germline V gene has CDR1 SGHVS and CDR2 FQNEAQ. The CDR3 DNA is TGTGCCAGCAAGGATAGCGGGACCCAGTACTTC. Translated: CASKDSGTQYF. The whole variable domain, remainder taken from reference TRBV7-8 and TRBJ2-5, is GAGVSQSPRYKVAKRGQDVALRCDPISGHVSLFWYQQALGQGPEFLTYFQNEAQLDKSGLPSDRFFAERPEGSVSTLKIQRTQQEDSAVYLCASKDSGTQYFGPGTRLLVL.

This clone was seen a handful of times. The CDR3 region is CASSIAGHGYEQYF. The CDR3 DNA follows: TGTGCCAGTAGTATAGCAGGGCACGGCTACGAGCAGTACTTC. This chain joins TRBV19 and TRBJ2-7, with a possible D match to TRBD1 (5 bases). Looked up from germline, CDR1 is LNHDA and CDR2 is SQIVND (reference sequence). The CDR3 extends over 14 amino acids. The V and J ends lost 1 base and 3 bases respectively, with 10 bases between them.

The CDR3 loop is CASSPIEGHSSYNEQFF. In nucleotides, the CDR3 is TGTGCCAGCTCACCAATTGAGGGACACTCATCCTACAATGAGCAGTTCTTC. This chain joins TRBV18 and TRBJ2-1; the D gene is possibly TRBD1 (6 bases). The V end lost 2 bases, the J end lost 1 base, and 15 bases lay between the germline ends. Germline assignment: CDR1 KGHSH and CDR2 LQKENI. This CDR3 has 17 residues.

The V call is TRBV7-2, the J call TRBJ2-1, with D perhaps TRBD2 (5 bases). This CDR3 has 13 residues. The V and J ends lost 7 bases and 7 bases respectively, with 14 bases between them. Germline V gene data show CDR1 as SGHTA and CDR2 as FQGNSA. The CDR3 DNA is TGTGCCAGCACCCGGAGGACTGGAAATGAGCAGTTCTTC. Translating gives CASTRRTGNEQFF.

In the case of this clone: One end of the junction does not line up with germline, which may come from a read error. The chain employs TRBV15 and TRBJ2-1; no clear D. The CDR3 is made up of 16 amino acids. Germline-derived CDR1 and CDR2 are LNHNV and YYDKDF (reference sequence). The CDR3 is CATSRVGVGSYNEQFF. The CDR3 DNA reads TGTGCCACTAGCAGAGTCGGCGTTGGTTCCTACAATGAGCAGTTCTTC.

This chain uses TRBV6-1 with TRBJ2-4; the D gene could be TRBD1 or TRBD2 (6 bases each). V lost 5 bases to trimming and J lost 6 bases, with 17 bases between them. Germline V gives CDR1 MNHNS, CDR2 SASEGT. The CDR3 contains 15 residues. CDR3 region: CASSQEGGLGNIQYF. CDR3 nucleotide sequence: TGTGCCAGCAGTCAAGAGGGGGGACTTGGAAACATTCAGTACTTC.

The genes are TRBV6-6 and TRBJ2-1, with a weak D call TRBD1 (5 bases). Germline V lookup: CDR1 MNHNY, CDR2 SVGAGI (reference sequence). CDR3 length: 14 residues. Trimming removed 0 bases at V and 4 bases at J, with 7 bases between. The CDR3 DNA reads TGTGCCAGCAGTTACTCGGGGCGATACAATGAGCAGTTCTTC. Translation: CASSYSGRYNEQFF.

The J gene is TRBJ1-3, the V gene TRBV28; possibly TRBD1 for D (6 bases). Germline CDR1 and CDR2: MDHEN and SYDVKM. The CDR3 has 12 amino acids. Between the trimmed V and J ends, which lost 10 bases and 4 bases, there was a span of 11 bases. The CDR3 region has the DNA TGTGCCACGAGACAGGCCGGAAACACCATATATTTT. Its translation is CATRQAGNTIYF.

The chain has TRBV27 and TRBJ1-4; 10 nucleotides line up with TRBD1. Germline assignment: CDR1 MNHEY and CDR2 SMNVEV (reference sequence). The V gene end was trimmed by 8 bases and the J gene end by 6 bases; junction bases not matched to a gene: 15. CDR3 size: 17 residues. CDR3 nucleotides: TGTGCCAGCCCGGATCTACCTAGGGGGACAGGGGATGAAAAACTGTTTTTT. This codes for CASPDLPRGTGDEKLFF.

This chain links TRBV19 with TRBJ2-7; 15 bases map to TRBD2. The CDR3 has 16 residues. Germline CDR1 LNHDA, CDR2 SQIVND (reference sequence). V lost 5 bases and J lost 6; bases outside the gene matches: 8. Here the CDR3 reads CASSRVRTSGRGEQYF. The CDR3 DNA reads TGTGCCAGTAGTCGAGTTCGGACTAGCGGGAGGGGCGAGCAGTACTTC.

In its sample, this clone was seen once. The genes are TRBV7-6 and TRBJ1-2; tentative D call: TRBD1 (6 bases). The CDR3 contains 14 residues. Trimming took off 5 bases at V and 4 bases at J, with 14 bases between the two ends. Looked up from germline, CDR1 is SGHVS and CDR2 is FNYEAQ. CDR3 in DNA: TGTGCCAGCAGCCCCCGGGACACTGGCTATGGCTACACCTTC. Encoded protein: CASSPRDTGYGYTF. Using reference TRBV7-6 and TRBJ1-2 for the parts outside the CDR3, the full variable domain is GAGVSQSPRYKVTKRGQDVALRCDPISGHVSLYWYRQALGQGPEFLTYFNYEAQQDKSGLPNDRFSAERPEGSISTLTIQRTEQRDSAMYRCASSPRDTGYGYTFGSGTRLTVV.

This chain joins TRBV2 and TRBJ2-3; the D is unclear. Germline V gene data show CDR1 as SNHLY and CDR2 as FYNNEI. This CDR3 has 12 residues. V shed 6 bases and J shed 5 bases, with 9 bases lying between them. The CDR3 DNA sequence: TGTGCCAGCAGAGTCAAAGGAGATACGCAGTATTTT. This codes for CASRVKGDTQYF.

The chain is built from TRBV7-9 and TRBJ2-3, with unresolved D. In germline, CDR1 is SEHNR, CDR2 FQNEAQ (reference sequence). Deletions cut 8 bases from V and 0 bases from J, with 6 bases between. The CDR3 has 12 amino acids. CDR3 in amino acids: CASDPSTDTQYF. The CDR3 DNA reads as TGTGCCAGCGACCCTAGCACAGATACGCAGTATTTT.

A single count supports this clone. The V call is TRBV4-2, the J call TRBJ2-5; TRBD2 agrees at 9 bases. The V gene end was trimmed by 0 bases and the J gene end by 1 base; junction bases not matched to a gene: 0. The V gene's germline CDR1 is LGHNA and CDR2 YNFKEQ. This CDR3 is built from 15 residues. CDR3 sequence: CASSQERGGQETQYF. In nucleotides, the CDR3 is TGTGCCAGCAGCCAAGAGCGGGGGGGCCAAGAGACCCAGTACTTC.

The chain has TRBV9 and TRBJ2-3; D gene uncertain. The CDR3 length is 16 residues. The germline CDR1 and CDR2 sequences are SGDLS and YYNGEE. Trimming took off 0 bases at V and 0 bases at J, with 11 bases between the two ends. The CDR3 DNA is TGTGCCAGCAGCGTAGAAGTTACGTCTAGCACAGATACGCAGTATTTT. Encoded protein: CASSVEVTSSTDTQYF. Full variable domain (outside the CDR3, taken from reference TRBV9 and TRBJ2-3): DSGVTQTPKHLITATGQRVTLRCSPRSGDLSVYWYQQSLDQGLQFLIQYYNGEERAKGNILERFSAQQFPDLHSELNLSSLELGDSALYFCASSVEVTSSTDTQYFGPGTRLTVL.

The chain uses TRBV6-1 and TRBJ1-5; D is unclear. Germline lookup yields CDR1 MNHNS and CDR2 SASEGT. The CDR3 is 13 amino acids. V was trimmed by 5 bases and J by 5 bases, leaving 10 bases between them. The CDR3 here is CASSKWKDQPQHF. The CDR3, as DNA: TGTGCCAGCAGTAAGTGGAAGGATCAGCCCCAGCATTTT.

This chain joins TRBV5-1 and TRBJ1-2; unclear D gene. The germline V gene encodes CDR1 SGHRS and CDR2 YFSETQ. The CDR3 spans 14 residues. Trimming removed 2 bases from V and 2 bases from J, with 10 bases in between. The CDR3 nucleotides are TGCGCCAGCAGCTTATATAACAAGAACTATGGCTACACCTTC. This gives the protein CASSLYNKNYGYTF.